This T cell receptor (beta chain) was documented in a study of early T cells in non-severe SARS-CoV-2 infection. About the research overall: Sequencing targeted bulk RNA from unsorted whole blood, leaving chains unpaired.

This clonotype was counted many times. As yet, its antigen is unknown. Individual cDNA molecules received unique molecular identifiers. TCRdb reprocessed the 5' RACE reads with MiXCR, giving one entry per CDR3 protein. Seen here are tens of thousands of distinct CDR3 sequences, roughly 4.2% observed once, and the top ten hold about 15%. V lost 4 bases, J lost 2 bases, and 9 bases lay in between. The CDR3 is made up of 14 amino acids. Per the germline V gene, CDR1 is SNHLY and CDR2 is FYNNEI. General observations from the study: There was a bias toward anti-spike CD8 responses in VDJdb matching, which missed private and CD4 specificities.

The chain couples TRBV2 to TRBJ1-5, with D uncertain. The TCR was taken from an adult who was a healthcare worker with PCR-confirmed SARS-CoV-2 infection or an uninfected control (not recorded which). The sample comprised whole blood. CDR3 sequence (DNA): TGTGCCAGCAGTGGCCAGGCCCGCAATCAGCCCCAGCATTTT. The encoded protein is CASSGQARNQPQHF.